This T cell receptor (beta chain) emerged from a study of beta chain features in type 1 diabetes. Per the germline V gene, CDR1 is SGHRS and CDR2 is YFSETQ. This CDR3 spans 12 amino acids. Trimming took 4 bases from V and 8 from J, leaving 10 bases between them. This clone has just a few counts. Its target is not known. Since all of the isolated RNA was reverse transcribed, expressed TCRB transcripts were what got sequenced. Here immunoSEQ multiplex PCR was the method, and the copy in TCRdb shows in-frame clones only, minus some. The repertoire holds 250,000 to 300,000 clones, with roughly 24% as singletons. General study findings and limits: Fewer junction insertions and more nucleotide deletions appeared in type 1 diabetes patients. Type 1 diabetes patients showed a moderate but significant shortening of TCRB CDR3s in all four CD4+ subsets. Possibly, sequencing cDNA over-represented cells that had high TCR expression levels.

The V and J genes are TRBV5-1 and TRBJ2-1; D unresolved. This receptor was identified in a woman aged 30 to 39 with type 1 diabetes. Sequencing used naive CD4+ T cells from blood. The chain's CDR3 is CASSAHTDEQFF. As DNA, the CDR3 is TGCGCCAGCAGCGCACATACCGATGAGCAGTTCTTC.